This T cell receptor (beta chain) was found in a study of blood T cell repertoires in COVID-19. Study information: The study drew acute and convalescent COVID-19 samples from the United States, Italy and Spain.

The CDR3 loop spans 14 amino acids. V lost 3 bases, J lost 8 bases, and 4 bases stayed unmatched. In germline, CDR1 is KGHSH, CDR2 LQKENI. In the original analysis: Reference gene primer amplification in the assay estimated nucleated cell counts. Sequencing used immunoSEQ multiplex PCR; TCRdb keeps in-frame clones, though not all of them. Clone size and V and J calls were adopted from that table, with D and trimming inferred from the DNA. The sample yields approximately 90,000 clones, about four fifths seen once. The sequence came from a human donor in a cohort sampled during active COVID-19. The sequencing sample was made of peripheral blood. The chain employs TRBV18 and TRBJ1-6; 7 nucleotides line up with TRBD1. The CDR3 DNA follows: TGTGCCAGCTCACCGACAGGGTGGGATTCACCCCTCCACTTT. The encoded protein is CASSPTGWDSPLHF.